Each of the 22 T cell receptor beta chains below was sequenced from the same sample in a study of vaccination and CD4 T cells after COVID-19 (dated by TCRdb to between 2022 and 2023). Antigens for these TCRs are unknown. Library preparation employed PCR. This sample was sequenced with an Illumina iSeq 100. DNA from cultured CD4+ T cells was subjected to TCR sequencing with the Oncomine TCR Beta short-read assay at the Johns Hopkins FTIC core. TCRdb trimmed the raw reads at Q25, called clones with MiXCR and kept productive beta chains. Every CDR3 protein is listed once, alongside the most common genes and DNA of its rows. The table for this sample lists roughly 22,000 distinct CDR3 sequences; around a third of them were counted only once. The ten top clones hold around 12% of the sample. This specimen's treatment or condition label, interpreted: approximately nine-day PBMC culture with coronavirus spike peptide pools or control peptides (ViraFEST assay).

The specimen was cultured CD4+ T cells from blood. These receptor sequences come from a human donor with COVID-19.

The chain employs TRBV7-2 and TRBJ1-5; D remains unclear. The CDR3 covers 13 residues. V lost 4 bases to trimming and J lost 4 bases, with 8 bases between them. In germline, CDR1 is SGHTA, CDR2 FQGNSA. DNA for the CDR3: TGTGCCAGCAGCTCCAGGTCAAATCAGCCCCAGCATTTT. This encodes CASSSRSNQPQHF.

This clonotype came up a few times. The gene calls are TRBV5-4 and TRBJ1-2; tentatively, D is TRBD1 (5 bases). The V and J ends lost 0 bases and 7 bases respectively, with 10 bases between them. The CDR3 is 13 residues long. Germline V gene data show CDR1 as SGHNT and CDR2 as YYREEE (reference sequence). CDR3 sequence: CASSLVQGLGYTF. The CDR3 nucleotides are TGTGCCAGCAGCTTGGTGCAGGGCCTTGGCTACACCTTC.

This clonotype was counted only a few times. The chain links TRBV7-6 to TRBJ2-5; D not resolved. CDR3 length: 15 residues. CDR1 and CDR2 (germline): SGHVS, FNYEAQ. Trimming removed 1 base from V and 0 bases from J, with 9 bases in between. The chain's CDR3 is CASSLGQVNQETQYF. The DNA for the CDR3 is TGTGCCAGCAGCTTAGGTCAGGTTAACCAAGAGACCCAGTACTTC.

The chain links TRBV30 to TRBJ2-1; TRBD1 matches at 8 bases. The CDR3 contains 14 residues. The V segment lost 1 base and the J segment 9 bases; nucleotides outside the gene matches: 8. The V gene's germline CDR1 is GTSNPN and CDR2 SVGIG (reference sequence). The CDR3 DNA sequence: TGTGCCTGGAGTGGGACAGGGTGGAATGGTGAGCAGTTCTTC. Protein sequence: CAWSGTGWNGEQFF.

This chain uses TRBV5-1 with TRBJ2-5; maybe TRBD1 (6 bases). Germline V lookup: CDR1 SGHRS, CDR2 YFSETQ. Trimming shortened V by 2 bases and J by 5 bases, and 13 bases separated the two germline ends. This CDR3 has 14 amino acids. CDR3 DNA: TGCGCCAGCAGCTTCGACAGGCCCGGGGAGACCCAGTACTTC. Its translation is CASSFDRPGETQYF.

Remarks on this clonotype: At one of its ends the junction is not consistent with the germline gene, which may arise from a read error. The chain links TRBV19 to TRBJ1-6; perhaps TRBD1 as D (6 bases). The length of the CDR3 is 14 residues. Germline lookup yields CDR1 LNHDA and CDR2 SQIVND (reference sequence). The CDR3 DNA is TGTGCCAGTAGTTTAGACAGGTCCAATTCACCCCTCCACTTT. It codes for CASSLDRSNSPLHF.

This clonotype was counted a few times. This chain connects TRBV19 to TRBJ1-1; TRBD1 matches at 11 bases. V gave up 3 bases and J gave up 5 bases; unmatched junction bases: 2. Germline V CDR1 and CDR2: LNHDA, SQIVND (reference sequence). The CDR3 spans 14 residues. The CDR3 DNA reads as TGTGCCAGTAGTATGGACAGGGGGCAAACTGAAGCTTTCTTT. Translating it yields CASSMDRGQTEAFF. Combining the CDR3 with reference TRBV19 and TRBJ1-1 gives the whole variable domain DGGITQSPKYLFRKEGQNVTLSCEQNLNHDAMYWYRQDPGQGLRLIYYSQIVNDFQKGDIAEGYSVSREKKESFPLTVTSAQKNPTAFYLCASSMDRGQTEAFFGQGTRLTVV.

This clonotype qualifies as medium-sized. The V call is TRBV30, the J call TRBJ1-1; D remains unclear. The V and J ends lost 0 bases and 6 bases respectively, with 11 bases between them. The germline gives CDR1 GTSNPN, CDR2 SVGIG (reference sequence). This CDR3 spans 13 amino acids. The CDR3 sequence is CAWSVSRDSEAFF. CDR3 nucleotides: TGTGCCTGGAGTGTGAGCAGAGACTCTGAAGCTTTCTTT.

In this sample, this clonotype turned up a few times. The rearrangement links TRBV7-3 to TRBJ2-5, with D uncertain. The CDR3 contains 13 residues. The germline gives CDR1 SGHTA, CDR2 FQGTGA. Trimming pared 2 bases from V and 2 bases from J, leaving 6 bases between. The CDR3: CASSLASQETQYF. In nucleotides, the CDR3 is TGTGCCAGCAGCTTAGCCAGTCAAGAGACCCAGTACTTC.

Written as DNA, the CDR3 is TGTGCCAGCAGTTACCCGGGGGGGGGGCTGGGGAATCAGCCCCAGCATTTT. Residues: CASSYPGGGLGNQPQHF. The V gene is TRBV6-2 or TRBV6-3, the J gene TRBJ1-5, with D perhaps TRBD1 (6 bases). The V gene's germline CDR1 is MNHEY and CDR2 SVGEGT. The CDR3 covers 17 residues. Trimming removed 2 bases from V and 4 bases from J, with 18 bases in between.

This clonotype showed up just a few times. The chain is built from TRBV7-2 and TRBJ1-6; the D gene is possibly TRBD1 (5 bases). V was shortened by 8 bases and J by 7 bases, with 15 bases between the two germline ends. CDR1 is SGHTA, CDR2 FQGNSA, per germline. The CDR3 is made up of 14 amino acids. The CDR3 DNA sequence: TGTGCCAGCGGGTTTGGACAAACGAATTCACCCCTCCACTTT. This encodes CASGFGQTNSPLHF.

V gene TRBV7-2 combines with J gene TRBJ1-3; D is ambiguous. The CDR3 runs to 16 residues. V lost 1 base and J 0 bases, leaving 10 bases between the germline ends. From germline, CDR1 is SGHTA and CDR2 FQGNSA. In DNA form, the CDR3 reads TGTGCCAGCAGCTTAGGGGCCGCGAGCTCTGGAAACACCATATATTTT. It translates to CASSLGAASSGNTIYF.

This sequence joins TRBV9 and TRBJ1-5; no clear D gene. Germline CDR1 is SGDLS and CDR2 is YYNGEE. The CDR3 runs to 13 residues. With 4 bases removed from V and 3 bases from J, the gap between germline ends came to 8 bases. As DNA, the CDR3 is TGTGCCAGCAGCCCAGCGCCCAATCAGCCCCAGCATTTT. Translated, it gives CASSPAPNQPQHF. Full variable domain (missing parts from reference TRBV9 and TRBJ1-5): DSGVTQTPKHLITATGQRVTLRCSPRSGDLSVYWYQQSLDQGLQFLIQYYNGEERAKGNILERFSAQQFPDLHSELNLSSLELGDSALYFCASSPAPNQPQHFGDGTRLSIL.

This chain links TRBV9 with TRBJ2-7; 9 bases are a match to TRBD2. This CDR3 region has 15 residues. Germline V lookup: CDR1 SGDLS, CDR2 YYNGEE. The trim removed 3 bases at V and 6 bases at J, leaving 10 bases unmatched. The CDR3 DNA sequence: TGTGCCAGCAGCGCCGAGGGAGCGGGGGGAGGCGAGCAGTACTTC. It specifies CASSAEGAGGGEQYF.

This sequence joins TRBV27 and TRBJ1-2, with a weak D call TRBD1 (6 bases). V was trimmed by 5 bases and J by 1 base, leaving 17 bases between them. This CDR3 has 16 residues. Looked up from germline, CDR1 is MNHEY and CDR2 is SMNVEV (reference sequence). The CDR3: CASSQDSRPVNYGYTF. The DNA for the CDR3 is TGTGCCAGCAGTCAGGACAGTCGCCCAGTTAACTATGGCTACACCTTC.

The chain is built from TRBV30 and TRBJ1-1; D unresolved. The CDR3 runs 13 residues. The germline CDR1 and CDR2 sequences are GTSNPN and SVGIG (reference sequence). V lost 3 bases and J lost 1, with 9 bases in between. The CDR3 DNA is TGTGCCTGGAGCTCAGGACGGAACACTGAAGCTTTCTTT. Translated, it gives CAWSSGRNTEAFF.

This clonotype was recorded a few times. This chain links TRBV6-2 or TRBV6-3 with TRBJ2-4; 7 nucleotides align to TRBD1. CDR1 and CDR2 from the germline V gene are MNHEY and SVGEGT. The CDR3 runs 16 residues. V dropped 7 bases and J dropped 3; count of bases not matched to a gene: 12. This CDR3 reads CASKESGGLGKNIQYF. The CDR3 bases are TGTGCCAGCAAGGAATCAGGGGGTCTGGGCAAAAACATTCAGTACTTC.

The J gene is TRBJ1-1, the V gene TRBV11-3; no firm D call. Trimming took 2 bases from V and 1 from J, leaving 11 bases between them. The length of the CDR3 is 15 residues. From germline, CDR1 is SGHNT and CDR2 YENEEA. CDR3 protein: CASSLSDRENTEAFF. The CDR3 DNA reads as TGTGCCAGCAGCTTATCGGACCGGGAGAACACTGAAGCTTTCTTT.

This chain joins TRBV14 and TRBJ2-5; no firm D call. There are 12 residues in the CDR3. Trimming pared 1 base from V and 7 bases from J, leaving 7 bases between. In germline, CDR1 is SGHDN, CDR2 FVKESK. The CDR3 DNA is TGTGCCAGCAGCCAAGGCTCCGGGACCCAGTACTTC. Translating it yields CASSQGSGTQYF.

The chain carries TRBV12-3 or TRBV12-4 and TRBJ1-5; the match to TRBD1 covers 7 bases. The CDR3 consists of 15 residues. Unmatched junction bases numbered 8, after V lost 6 bases and J lost 3 bases. CDR3 protein: CASRLTGLLNQPQHF. The CDR3 DNA is TGTGCCAGCAGATTGACAGGGTTACTCAATCAGCCCCAGCATTTT.

The CDR3 loop reads CASSEGALGSRHEQYF. Written as DNA, the CDR3 is TGTGCCAGCAGTGAAGGTGCCTTGGGGAGCCGCCACGAGCAGTACTTC. V usage is TRBV6-1 and J usage is TRBJ2-7; D perhaps matches TRBD2 (5 bases). Germline V lookup: CDR1 MNHNS, CDR2 SASEGT. CDR3 size: 16 residues. V lost 1 base and J 5 bases, leaving 18 bases between the germline ends.

This clonotype was seen more than once but under ten times. The genes are TRBV11-2 and TRBJ1-1; D is unresolved. Trimming removed 5 bases from V and 1 base from J, with 11 bases in between. Germline lookup yields CDR1 SGHAT and CDR2 FQNNGV. The CDR3 contains 14 residues. In nucleotides, the CDR3 is TGTGCCAGCAGCCCCGGCGCGGGGAACACTGAAGCTTTCTTT. Its translation is CASSPGAGNTEAFF.